A single sample is the source of the 32 T cell receptor beta chains below, sequenced in a study of blood T cell repertoires in COVID-19. TCRdb's copy holds only in-frame clones and misses some; the assay was immunoSEQ multiplex PCR. This sample has roughly 220,000 clones; around four fifths occur once, and the top ten carry just under 20%. Sample: peripheral blood. All receptors come from a man under 40 with active or convalescent COVID-19.

The genes are TRBV27 and TRBJ2-1, with 7 nucleotides matching TRBD2. Looked up from germline, CDR1 is MNHEY and CDR2 is SMNVEV (reference sequence). V gave up 0 bases and J gave up 8 bases; unmatched junction bases: 1. The CDR3 is 13 amino acids. CDR3 bases: TGTGCCAGCAGTTTATCGGGGGGGTATGAGCAGTTCTTC. As protein: CASSLSGGYEQFF.

In its sample, this clone was seen many times. This chain links TRBV7-8 with TRBJ2-1; tentative D call: TRBD2 (6 bases). The germline V and J ends were trimmed by 4 bases and 4 bases, with 20 bases remaining between them. The CDR3 spans 17 residues. Germline-derived CDR1 and CDR2 are SGHVS and FQNEAQ. For the CDR3, the DNA is TGTGCCAGCAGCTCGATTGTTGGGGCCGGAGGGTACAATGAGCAGTTCTTC. This codes for CASSSIVGAGGYNEQFF.

V gene TRBV27 combines with J gene TRBJ1-6; TRBD1 is a possible D gene (5 bases). This CDR3 region has 13 residues. Between the trimmed V and J ends, which lost 6 bases and 8 bases, there was a span of 11 bases. Germline CDR1 is MNHEY and CDR2 is SMNVEV (reference sequence). For the CDR3, the DNA is TGTGCCAGCAGCGAGGGGAGGTATTCACCCCTCCACTTT. Translation gives CASSEGRYSPLHF.

The CDR3 bases are TGTGCCAGCAGTCCAGCCACGGGCACTGAAGCTTTCTTT. Its protein product is CASSPATGTEAFF. This rearrangement joins TRBV28 to TRBJ1-1; D is uncertain. Deletions cut 5 bases from V and 4 bases from J, with 11 bases between. Germline V gene lookup returns CDR1 MDHEN and CDR2 SYDVKM. The CDR3 spans 13 residues.

The gene calls are TRBV7-2 and TRBJ2-2; D may be TRBD2 (6 bases). V was clipped by 3 bases and J by 6 bases, with 14 bases between them. Germline V gene data show CDR1 as SGHTA and CDR2 as FQGNSA. CDR3 length: 15 residues. CDR3 loop: CASSFRGLRAGELFF. The CDR3 nucleotides read TGTGCCAGCAGCTTCCGAGGACTAAGGGCCGGGGAGCTGTTTTTT.

V and J are TRBV7-9 and TRBJ2-7, with 9 bases lining up with TRBD1. CDR1 is SEHNR and CDR2 is FQNEAQ in the germline V gene (reference sequence). With V trimmed by 5 bases and J by 3 bases, 8 bases remained unmatched. The CDR3 contains 15 residues. The DNA for the CDR3 is TGTGCCAGCAGCCGACACCGGGACAGGGTCTACGAGCAGTACTTC. Its translation: CASSRHRDRVYEQYF.

The sample holds one count of this clone. Other DNA sequences in this sample translate to the same CDR3. The rearrangement joins TRBV27 to TRBJ2-5, with D perhaps TRBD2 (6 bases). CDR1 and CDR2 (germline): MNHEY, SMNVEV (reference sequence). V was trimmed by 8 bases and J by 4 bases, leaving 11 bases between them. The CDR3 has 12 amino acids. The CDR3 nucleotides read TGTGCCAGCCGTTCCGGGGGAGAGACCCAGTACTTC. As protein: CASRSGGETQYF.

The chain has TRBV5-6 and TRBJ1-4, with a possible D match to TRBD1 (6 bases). CDR3 length: 17 amino acids. Germline CDR1 SGHDT, CDR2 YYEEEE. V was pared by 3 bases and J by 1 base, with 16 bases between. The CDR3, as DNA: TGTGCCAGCAGCTCGTCCCTGGGGGCAGTAACTAATGAAAAACTGTTTTTT. This encodes CASSSSLGAVTNEKLFF.

The V call is TRBV30, the J call TRBJ1-2, with D perhaps TRBD1 (5 bases). The germline CDR1 and CDR2 sequences are GTSNPN and SVGIG (reference sequence). Trimming cost V 1 base and J 2 bases, with 8 bases left between them. This CDR3 is built from 13 residues. The DNA of the CDR3 is TGTGCCTGGAGTGGTGCAGGGAACTATGGCTACACCTTC. It codes for CAWSGAGNYGYTF.

This clone occurred once. This chain uses TRBV4-3 with TRBJ1-4, with a weak D call TRBD1 (5 bases). Trimming shortened V by 3 bases and J by 0 bases, and 11 bases separated the two germline ends. This CDR3 is 16 amino acids long. Germline-derived CDR1 and CDR2 are LGHNA and YSLEER. CDR3 nucleotides: TGCGCCAGCAGCCACCTGACAGCCCCAACTAATGAAAAACTGTTTTTT. Its protein product is CASSHLTAPTNEKLFF.

This clone was seen a handful of times. The chain recombines TRBV27 with TRBJ2-1, with 15 positions matching TRBD2. The CDR3 consists of 17 residues. Germline V gene lookup returns CDR1 MNHEY and CDR2 SMNVEV (reference sequence). V was pared by 5 bases and J by 7 bases, with 9 bases of the junction left unmatched. CDR3 coding DNA: TGTGCCAGCAGTCTGCGGACTAGCGGGAGGGTCGGAAATGAGCAGTTCTTC. This encodes CASSLRTSGRVGNEQFF.

This clone was seen once. The gene calls are TRBV30 and TRBJ2-3; D ambiguous. CDR1 is GTSNPN, CDR2 SVGIG, per germline (reference sequence). With 2 bases removed from V and 0 bases from J, the gap between germline ends came to 9 bases. The CDR3 sequence is 14 residues long. The CDR3 DNA reads as TGTGCCTGGAGTTCGGGTTCTAGCACAGATACGCAGTATTTT. Amino acid sequence: CAWSSGSSTDTQYF.

J is TRBJ2-2 and V is TRBV11-2, with TRBD2 identical over 9 bases. The germline V gene has CDR1 SGHAT and CDR2 FQNNGV. V shed 4 bases, J shed 5 bases, and the junction held 2 bases outside the gene matches. This CDR3 is built from 14 residues. The CDR3: CASSWLAGTGELFF. CDR3 DNA: TGTGCCAGCAGCTGGCTAGCGGGGACCGGGGAGCTGTTTTTT.

This clone was observed a handful of times. The chain has TRBV4-1 and TRBJ2-7, with a possible D match to TRBD2 (6 bases). The CDR3 totals 16 residues. Germline loops: CDR1 MGHRA, CDR2 YSYEKL. The V gene lost 3 bases and the J gene lost 5 bases, with 20 bases spanning the gap. CDR3 bases: TGCGCCAGCAGCCAGCGAAATAGCGGAGTGCGGGACGAGCAGTACTTC. Amino acid sequence: CASSQRNSGVRDEQYF.

CDR3 DNA: TGTGCCAGCAGTTTGGGAGACTCCTACGAGCAGTACTTC. Residues: CASSLGDSYEQYF. The chain joins TRBV27 to TRBJ2-7; perhaps TRBD2 as D (5 bases). V gave up 3 bases and J gave up 0 bases, with 6 bases separating them. Germline CDR1 is MNHEY and CDR2 is SMNVEV (reference sequence). The CDR3 covers 13 residues.

This sequence joins TRBV19 and TRBJ2-1; D is perhaps TRBD1 (6 bases). V gave up 6 bases and J gave up 2 bases, with 14 bases separating them. The germline CDR1 and CDR2 sequences are LNHDA and SQIVND (reference sequence). There are 15 residues in the CDR3. CDR3 nucleotides: TGTGCCAGTAGCCTGGGGACAAACCCCTACAATGAGCAGTTCTTC. The encoded protein is CASSLGTNPYNEQFF.

This sequence joins TRBV5-1 and TRBJ1-2; D gene uncertain. V gave up 1 base and J gave up 2 bases, with 6 bases separating them. The germline gives CDR1 SGHRS, CDR2 YFSETQ. The CDR3 has 13 amino acids. CDR3 protein: CASSLSGNYGYTF. The CDR3 bases are TGCGCCAGCAGCTTGTCGGGGAACTATGGCTACACCTTC.

The V gene is TRBV10-1, the J gene TRBJ1-1; the match to TRBD1 covers 9 bases. The CDR3 sequence is 13 residues long. Germline values: CDR1 WNHNN, CDR2 SYGVQD (reference sequence). The junction had 3 bases not matched to a gene; V was cut back by 4 bases and J by 6 bases. The chain's CDR3 is CASSGDRDSEAFF. The CDR3 DNA is TGCGCCAGCAGTGGGGACAGGGACTCTGAAGCTTTCTTT.

The chain employs TRBV5-1 and TRBJ1-2; perhaps TRBD1 as D (5 bases). Germline CDR1 reads SGHRS; CDR2 reads YFSETQ. V gave up 0 bases and J gave up 0 bases, with 15 bases separating them. This CDR3 has 17 amino acids. The CDR3, as DNA: TGCGCCAGCAGCTTGGCCCAGGGCGGAAGAGCTAACTATGGCTACACCTTC. Encoded protein: CASSLAQGGRANYGYTF.

This clone was recorded once. The V call is TRBV10-3, the J call TRBJ2-5, with a weak D call TRBD2 (8 bases). The CDR3 is 15 amino acids. Germline-derived CDR1 and CDR2 are ENHRY and SYGVKD. V was shortened by 7 bases and J by 2 bases, with 17 bases between the two germline ends. The CDR3 spells CAIMKGGGGQETQYF. For the CDR3, the DNA is TGTGCCATCATGAAAGGGGGCGGGGGGCAAGAGACCCAGTACTTC.

This chain connects TRBV19 to TRBJ1-2; TRBD1 agrees at 7 bases. The CDR3 spans 16 residues. With 5 bases clipped from V and 7 bases from J, the junction kept 16 bases outside the gene matches. Germline V CDR1 and CDR2: LNHDA, SQIVND (reference sequence). The DNA of the CDR3 is TGTGCCAGTAGTCCAGACGCGAACAGGGGAATTGGTGGCTACACCTTC. It yields the protein CASSPDANRGIGGYTF.

This clone came up once. The chain couples TRBV11-2 to TRBJ1-6, with a tentative D call TRBD1 (5 bases). Germline lookup yields CDR1 SGHAT and CDR2 FQNNGV. The CDR3 covers 18 residues. Between the trimmed V and J ends, which lost 2 bases and 5 bases, there was a span of 19 bases. CDR3 nucleotides: TGTGCCAGCAGCTTATCCCCTAAAGGGGCGGCTCATAATTCACCCCTCCACTTT. Translation: CASSLSPKGAAHNSPLHF.

This clone turned up a few times. J is TRBJ2-5 and V is TRBV30, with D possibly matching TRBD1 (7 bases). The CDR3 length is 14 residues. V was shortened by 0 bases and J by 5 bases, with 13 bases between the two germline ends. Germline values: CDR1 GTSNPN, CDR2 SVGIG (reference sequence). CDR3 coding DNA: TGTGCCTGGAGTGTAGGGGGGACAGAGGAGACCCAGTACTTC. As protein: CAWSVGGTEETQYF.

The chain uses TRBV6-5 and TRBJ1-1, with D maybe TRBD1 (5 bases). The CDR3 runs to 14 residues. Trimming removed 1 base from V and 10 bases from J, with 16 bases in between. CDR1 and CDR2 from the germline V gene are MNHEY and SVGAGI. The CDR3 sequence: CASSYLGPHAAAFF. CDR3 nucleotides: TGTGCCAGCAGTTACTTGGGGCCCCATGCGGCAGCTTTCTTT.

This chain links TRBV10-3 with TRBJ1-2; no reliable D call. Germline V gene sequence: CDR1 ENHRY, CDR2 SYGVKD. This CDR3 is built from 13 residues. V was trimmed by 4 bases and J by 8 bases, leaving 14 bases between them. Here the CDR3 DNA reads TGTGCCATCAGTGCTGGAGTCCTCGAGGGCTACACCTTC. It encodes CAISAGVLEGYTF.

The chain carries TRBV10-3 and TRBJ1-5; 7 nucleotides line up with TRBD1. From germline, CDR1 is ENHRY and CDR2 SYGVKD. Germline trimming cut 7 bases from V and 2 bases from J; bases unmatched to any gene: 8. The CDR3 spans 15 residues. In DNA form, the CDR3 reads TGTGCCATCAAACAGGGGTTGGAGGGCAATCAGCCCCAGCATTTT. Translation gives CAIKQGLEGNQPQHF.

This chain connects TRBV9 to TRBJ1-1; maybe TRBD1 (5 bases). The germline CDR1 and CDR2 sequences are SGDLS and YYNGEE. V lost 3 bases and J lost 0, with 9 bases in between. CDR3 length equals 14 residues. CDR3 nucleotide sequence: TGTGCCAGCAGCGAGACAGCAATGAACACTGAAGCTTTCTTT. Encoded protein: CASSETAMNTEAFF.

V usage is TRBV15 and J usage is TRBJ2-5, with 9 bases that match TRBD1. The germline CDR1 and CDR2 sequences are LNHNV and YYDKDF (reference sequence). The CDR3 contains 14 residues. The V gene end was trimmed by 5 bases and the J gene end by 5 bases; junction bases not matched to a gene: 6. CDR3 sequence (DNA): TGTGCCACCAGCGCCGGACAGGGGAAGGAGACCCAGTACTTC. Encoded protein: CATSAGQGKETQYF. The whole variable domain, filled in from reference TRBV15 and TRBJ2-5, reads DAMVIQNPRYQVTQFGKPVTLSCSQTLNHNVMYWYQQKSSQAPKLLFHYYDKDFNNEADTPDNFQSRRPNTSFCFLDIRSPGLGDTAMYLCATSAGQGKETQYFGPGTRLLVL.

The V and J genes are TRBV5-1 and TRBJ2-2; the D gene is possibly TRBD1 (6 bases). Looked up from germline, CDR1 is SGHRS and CDR2 is YFSETQ. Trimming cost V 4 bases and J 8 bases, with 15 bases left between them. The CDR3 consists of 14 residues. The CDR3 region has the DNA TGCGCCAGCAGCCCGTTTTTGGGGGCAGGGGAGCTGTTTTTT. This gives the protein CASSPFLGAGELFF.

The V and J genes are TRBV18 and TRBJ1-1; D is unclear. Trimming left V 5 bases short and J 1 base short, with 5 bases between. This CDR3 has 12 residues. Germline V gene lookup returns CDR1 KGHSH and CDR2 LQKENI. CDR3 sequence (DNA): TGTGCCAGCTCATCTTGGAACACTGAAGCTTTCTTT. This gives the protein CASSSWNTEAFF.

Here the CDR3 reads CASSGGGGSYEQYF. CDR3 nucleotide sequence: TGTGCCAGCAGCGGGGGCGGGGGATCCTACGAGCAGTACTTC. This chain uses TRBV11-2 with TRBJ2-7; D might be TRBD2 (7 bases). The CDR3 sequence is 14 residues long. CDR1 SGHAT and CDR2 FQNNGV come from the germline V gene. The V end was cut by 5 bases, the J end by 1 base, with 12 bases between.

The V and J genes are TRBV4-1 and TRBJ2-7; unclear D gene. Trimming removed 3 bases at V and 0 bases at J, with 15 bases between. There are 16 residues in the CDR3. From germline, CDR1 is MGHRA and CDR2 YSYEKL. The CDR3 protein is CASSQGRPGSSYEQYF. CDR3 nucleotides: TGCGCCAGCAGCCAGGGCCGCCCAGGAAGCTCCTACGAGCAGTACTTC.